Described below is a single TCR beta chain sequence and its context. Trimming pared 2 bases from V and 4 bases from J, leaving 12 bases between. The CDR3 runs 15 residues. Germline CDR1 and CDR2: MNHEY and SMNVEV (reference sequence). This record comes from a study of shared clonotypes between healthy human individuals. CD45RO negativity and positive selection for CCR7 defined naive CD8 cells, a population that excluded terminally differentiated effector memory CD45RA+ cells. The method was immunoSEQ multiplex PCR; TCRdb's version includes in-frame clones alone and lacks a portion of them. The table records around 2,100,000 clones, around 96% of them present only once.

The clonotype comes from a man aged 18 to 30 in good health. This chain connects TRBV27 to TRBJ1-3; D is ambiguous. Sequencing was performed on naive CD8+ T cells sorted from blood. The DNA for the CDR3 is TGTGCCAGCAGTTTAAGTGTAGGGTACGGAAACACCATATATTTT. It codes for CASSLSVGYGNTIYF.